The 15 T cell receptor beta chains below come from one sample, sequenced in a study of CD8 T cells in Susac syndrome. Random hexamers were used to reverse transcribe roughly 0.45 to 1 ug of RNA. TCRdb passed the immunoSEQ multiplex PCR reads through MiXCR, listing each CDR3 protein once. Here the sample spans around 180,000 distinct CDR3 sequences, approximately 95% being singletons. The source material was CD8+ T cells from PBMCs. The receptors originated from a human donor with multiple sclerosis.

The rearrangement uses TRBV2 and TRBJ2-1, with TRBD2 identical over 11 bases. The CDR3 extends over 15 amino acids. J was trimmed by 1 base and V by 8 bases; bases with no gene match: 4. Per the germline V gene, CDR1 is SNHLY and CDR2 is FYNNEI. CDR3 nucleotides: TGTGCCAGCCTCTCTAGCGGGGGGTCCTACAATGAGCAGTTCTTC. It specifies CASLSSGGSYNEQFF.

The V and J genes are TRBV29-1 and TRBJ2-2, with D possibly matching TRBD2 (5 bases). V gave up 8 bases and J gave up 6 bases, with 13 bases separating them. There are 12 residues in the CDR3. Germline V gives CDR1 SQVTM, CDR2 ANQGSEA. DNA for the CDR3: TGCAGCACCACAGTCGGGGCCGGGGAGCTGTTTTTT. It codes for CSTTVGAGELFF.

The CDR3 coding sequence is TGTGCCAGCAGGCCTGGTCCGGGCTACCCGGGCGGGGAGCTGTTTTTT. Encoded protein: CASRPGPGYPGGELFF. The chain has TRBV28 and TRBJ2-2, with no clear D. Germline lookup yields CDR1 MDHEN and CDR2 SYDVKM. This CDR3 comprises 16 residues. Deletions cut 6 bases from V and 7 bases from J, with 21 bases between.

This clonotype occurred once. The chain is built from TRBV5-1 and TRBJ2-1; the D gene is possibly TRBD2 (5 bases). V lost 4 bases to trimming and J lost 6 bases, with 11 bases between them. The CDR3 is 13 amino acids. CDR1 SGHRS and CDR2 YFSETQ come from the germline V gene. This CDR3 is CASSAGNPNEQFF. CDR3 DNA sequence: TGCGCCAGCAGCGCCGGGAACCCCAATGAGCAGTTCTTC.

This chain connects TRBV7-9 to TRBJ2-7; D might be TRBD1 (6 bases). CDR3 length: 14 amino acids. Trimming pared 4 bases from V and 2 bases from J, leaving 12 bases between. Germline-derived CDR1 and CDR2 are SEHNR and FQNEAQ (reference sequence). The chain's CDR3 is CASSSGDTPYEQYF. The DNA for the CDR3 is TGTGCCAGCAGCTCAGGGGACACCCCCTACGAGCAGTACTTC.

The V gene is TRBV12-3 or TRBV12-4, the J gene TRBJ2-7; D gene unclear. The V and J ends lost 5 bases and 4 bases respectively, with 12 bases between them. The CDR3 is 13 residues long. The CDR3 reads CASSPPWAYEQYF. The CDR3 DNA reads TGTGCCAGCAGTCCCCCTTGGGCTTACGAGCAGTACTTC.

V gene TRBV19 combines with J gene TRBJ1-2; 9 bases agree with TRBD1. Germline V gene sequence: CDR1 LNHDA, CDR2 SQIVND (reference sequence). CDR3 length: 14 amino acids. After removal of 7 bases from V and 4 bases from J, the junction contained 7 bases not matched to a gene. In DNA form, the CDR3 reads TGTGCCAGTAACACAGGGGGCGTGAGCTATGGCTACACCTTC. Translating gives CASNTGGVSYGYTF. Filled out from reference TRBV19 and TRBJ1-2, the complete variable domain reads DGGITQSPKYLFRKEGQNVTLSCEQNLNHDAMYWYRQDPGQGLRLIYYSQIVNDFQKGDIAEGYSVSREKKESFPLTVTSAQKNPTAFYLCASNTGGVSYGYTFGSGTRLTVV.

V and J are TRBV5-1 and TRBJ1-1; D might be TRBD1 (5 bases). Trimming left V 1 base short and J 5 bases short, with 12 bases between. The CDR3 sequence is 14 residues long. Per germline, CDR1 SGHRS and CDR2 YFSETQ. CDR3: CASSLTRGGTEAFF. The CDR3 DNA reads as TGCGCCAGCAGCTTGACTAGGGGAGGGACTGAAGCTTTCTTT.

J is TRBJ2-3 and V is TRBV2; unclear D gene. Germline V CDR1 and CDR2: SNHLY, FYNNEI. V gave up 5 bases and J gave up 5 bases, with 5 bases separating them. The CDR3 is 11 residues long. CDR3 protein: CASSRQDTQYF. The CDR3 DNA reads as TGTGCCAGCAGTAGGCAAGATACGCAGTATTTT.

This clonotype was found once. V is TRBV29-1 and J is TRBJ2-3; 8 nucleotides agree with TRBD2. Germline CDR1 is SQVTM and CDR2 is ANQGSEA. CDR3 length: 14 residues. Trimming cost V 4 bases and J 8 bases; bases outside gene matches: 11. CDR3 in amino acids: CSVVSAGELSTQYF. In DNA, the CDR3 is TGCAGCGTTGTGTCAGCGGGGGAGCTAAGTACGCAGTATTTT.

This rearrangement joins TRBV9 to TRBJ2-7; 7 bases fit TRBD2. CDR3 size: 14 residues. CDR1 SGDLS and CDR2 YYNGEE come from the germline V gene. V gave up 3 bases and J gave up 2 bases; unmatched junction bases: 5. CDR3 nucleotide sequence: TGTGCCAGCAGCGGCGGGGAGGGCCCCTACGAGCAGTACTTC. Translated: CASSGGEGPYEQYF.

The chain employs TRBV4-1 and TRBJ2-2; no clear D. This CDR3 has 11 residues. Germline CDR1 and CDR2: MGHRA and YSYEKL. Between the trimmed V and J ends, which lost 8 bases and 3 bases, there was a span of 4 bases. CDR3 nucleotide sequence: TGCGCCAGCTGGCACACCGGGGAGCTGTTTTTT. This sequence encodes CASWHTGELFF.

The CDR3 region has the DNA TGTGCCAGCAGTCGCTTCTACGAGCAGTACTTC. It is translated as CASSRFYEQYF. This chain uses TRBV25-1 with TRBJ2-7; D is unresolved. Germline loops: CDR1 MGHDK, CDR2 SYGVNS. Trimming cost V 5 bases and J 3 bases, with 5 bases left between them. The CDR3 totals 11 residues.

This chain joins TRBV12-3 or TRBV12-4 and TRBJ2-2, with D tentatively TRBD1 (6 bases). The CDR3 is made up of 13 amino acids. V was cut by 3 bases and J by 5 bases, with 7 bases left in between. The DNA for the CDR3 is TGTGCCAGCAGTTTTACAGGGACCGGGGAGCTGTTTTTT. Protein: CASSFTGTGELFF.

V usage is TRBV12-3 or TRBV12-4 and J usage is TRBJ2-7, with TRBD2 identical over 7 bases. This CDR3 has 14 amino acids. The trim removed 3 bases at V and 5 bases at J, leaving 7 bases unmatched. CDR3 sequence reads: CASSFIGRRNEQYF. CDR3 coding DNA: TGTGCCAGCAGTTTTATCGGGAGGAGGAACGAGCAGTACTTC.